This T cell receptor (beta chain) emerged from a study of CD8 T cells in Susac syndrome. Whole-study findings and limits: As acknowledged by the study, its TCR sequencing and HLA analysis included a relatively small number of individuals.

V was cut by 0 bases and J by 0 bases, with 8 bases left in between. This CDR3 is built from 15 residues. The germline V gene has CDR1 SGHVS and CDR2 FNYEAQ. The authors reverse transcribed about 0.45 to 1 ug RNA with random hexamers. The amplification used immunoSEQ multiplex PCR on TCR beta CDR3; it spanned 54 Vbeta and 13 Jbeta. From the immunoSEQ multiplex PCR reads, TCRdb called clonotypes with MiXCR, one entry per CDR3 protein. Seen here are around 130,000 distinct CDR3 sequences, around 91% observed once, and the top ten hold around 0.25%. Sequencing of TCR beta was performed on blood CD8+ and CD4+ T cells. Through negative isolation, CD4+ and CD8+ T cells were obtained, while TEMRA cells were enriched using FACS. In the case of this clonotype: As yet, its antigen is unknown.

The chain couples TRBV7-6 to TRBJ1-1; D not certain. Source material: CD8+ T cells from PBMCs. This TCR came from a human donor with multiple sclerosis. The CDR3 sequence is CASSLAGEMNTEAFF. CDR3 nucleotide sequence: TGTGCCAGCAGCTTAGCCGGGGAAATGAACACTGAAGCTTTCTTT. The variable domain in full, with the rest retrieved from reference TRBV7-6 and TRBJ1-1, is GAGVSQSPRYKVTKRGQDVALRCDPISGHVSLYWYRQALGQGPEFLTYFNYEAQQDKSGLPNDRFSAERPEGSISTLTIQRTEQRDSAMYRCASSLAGEMNTEAFFGQGTRLTVV.